Below, one T cell receptor (beta chain) is given with its context. The sample comes from a study of blood T cell repertoires in COVID-19. About the study: Samples came from the United States, Italy and Spain, spanning acute and convalescent COVID-19.

V was shortened by 4 bases and J by 1 base, with 7 bases between the two germline ends. Germline CDR1 is SGHVS and CDR2 is FQNEAQ. The CDR3 is made up of 13 amino acids. The table came from immunoSEQ multiplex PCR; TCRdb's copy has only in-frame clones and leaves some out. The sample includes 410,000 or so clones, 86% of them seen just once. This clonotype was sampled from a woman in her 30s with active or convalescent COVID-19. The chain recombines TRBV7-8 with TRBJ2-5, with unresolved D. What was sequenced was peripheral blood. CDR3 in DNA: TGTGCCAGCAGCTATGGCTCCCAAGAGACCCAGTACTTC. It encodes CASSYGSQETQYF.